These 23 T cell receptor beta chains came from one sample sequenced in a study of cytomegalovirus exposure and HLA in healthy donors. Amplification used 60 Vbeta primers and 13 Jbeta primers. Profiling relied on immunoSEQ multiplex PCR, and the TCRdb table lists in-frame clones only, not all of them. This sample has 130,000 to 150,000 clones, with 60% to 80% found just once. The material sequenced was PBMCs. These TCRs come from a male donor in good health and CMV-seronegative.

The V gene is TRBV10-1, the J gene TRBJ2-1; a possible D gene is TRBD1 (6 bases). The V gene lost 4 bases and the J gene lost 0 bases, with 22 bases spanning the gap. The CDR3 is 19 amino acids. Germline lookup yields CDR1 WNHNN and CDR2 SYGVQD (reference sequence). Here the CDR3 DNA reads TGCGCCAGCAGTGGTAGATTGAACAGGGCCGCCGGCTCCTACAATGAGCAGTTCTTC. Translating it yields CASSGRLNRAAGSYNEQFF.

The chain employs TRBV7-2 and TRBJ2-1, with 15 bases matching TRBD2. Germline CDR1 SGHTA, CDR2 FQGNSA. J lost 9 bases, V lost 7 bases, and 10 bases had no gene match. This CDR3 spans 16 amino acids. Written as DNA, the CDR3 is TGTGCCAGCACCCCTCGGACTAGCGGGGGGGCGGGTGAGCAGTTCTTC. It specifies CASTPRTSGGAGEQFF.

V usage is TRBV7-8 and J usage is TRBJ2-7, with 7 bases that match TRBD1. V trimming: 6 bases; J trimming: 1 base; junction bases outside the gene matches: 9. The germline gives CDR1 SGHVS, CDR2 FQNEAQ. This CDR3 is built from 15 residues. The CDR3 coding sequence is TGTGCCAGCAGACCAAACAGGGGCCTATCCTACGAGCAGTACTTC. Encoded protein: CASRPNRGLSYEQYF.

This clone appeared a few times. The chain combines TRBV28 with TRBJ2-2; D possibly corresponds to TRBD1 (5 bases). V lost 2 bases to trimming and J lost 8 bases, with 9 bases between them. Germline-derived CDR1 and CDR2 are MDHEN and SYDVKM. This CDR3 comprises 13 residues. CDR3 sequence: CASSLAHRGELFF. DNA for the CDR3: TGTGCCAGCAGTTTAGCCCACAGGGGGGAGCTGTTTTTT.

CDR3 sequence reads: CASSWGQPGGYTF. DNA for the CDR3: TGTGCCAGCAGCTGGGGACAGCCCGGGGGCTACACCTTC. The genes are TRBV5-6 and TRBJ1-2, with 7 bases fitting TRBD1. Germline assignment: CDR1 SGHDT and CDR2 YYEEEE. The CDR3 runs 13 residues. J was trimmed by 8 bases and V by 3 bases; bases with no gene match: 7.

This clone showed up just a few times. This rearrangement joins TRBV9 to TRBJ1-2, with D possibly TRBD1 on 6 matching bases. V was shortened by 2 bases and J by 7 bases, with 15 bases between the two germline ends. The CDR3 loop spans 14 amino acids. Germline V gene sequence: CDR1 SGDLS, CDR2 YYNGEE. The CDR3 spells CASSVDGGRRGYTF. CDR3 in DNA: TGTGCCAGCAGCGTCGATGGGGGCAGGCGTGGCTACACCTTC.

This rearrangement joins TRBV7-9 to TRBJ1-6; the D is unclear. Per the germline V gene, CDR1 is SEHNR and CDR2 is FQNEAQ (reference sequence). V lost 5 bases to trimming and J lost 4 bases, with 12 bases between them. The CDR3 is made up of 15 amino acids. The CDR3 protein is CASSPSGPYNSPLHF. CDR3 DNA: TGTGCCAGCAGCCCCTCAGGCCCTTATAATTCACCCCTCCACTTT.

V is TRBV28 and J is TRBJ1-5; TRBD1 aligns across 7 bases. Germline CDR1 MDHEN, CDR2 SYDVKM. CDR3 length: 15 amino acids. V shed 6 bases, J shed 7 bases, and the junction held 12 bases outside the gene matches. DNA of the CDR3: TGTGCCAGCAGCGGGAACAGGGGTACGGGGCAGCCCCAGCATTTT. Residues: CASSGNRGTGQPQHF.

The chain links TRBV7-2 to TRBJ2-1; D not certain. This CDR3 spans 12 amino acids. Trimming left V 6 bases short and J 10 bases short, with 13 bases between. Germline-derived CDR1 and CDR2 are SGHTA and FQGNSA. The CDR3 reads CASRPPGGEQFF. The DNA for the CDR3 is TGTGCCAGCAGACCGCCAGGTGGAGAGCAGTTCTTC.

The chain carries TRBV7-2 and TRBJ2-1; D remains ambiguous. In germline, CDR1 is SGHTA, CDR2 FQGNSA. Trimming pared 3 bases from V and 10 bases from J, leaving 7 bases between. This CDR3 contains 11 residues. The CDR3 DNA reads TGTGCCAGCAGCTTCTACTACGAGCAGTTCTTC. This translates into CASSFYYEQFF.

A note on this clone: Distinct nucleotide sequences in the sample also encode this CDR3. CDR3 DNA sequence: TGTGCCAGCAGTGAGGGGACAGTCAACACTGAAGCTTTCTTT. Its protein is CASSEGTVNTEAFF. The chain couples TRBV6-1 to TRBJ1-1; 7 nucleotides agree with TRBD1. The CDR3 has 14 residues. CDR1 MNHNS and CDR2 SASEGT come from the germline V gene. V gave up 3 bases and J gave up 2 bases; unmatched junction bases: 3.

The chain links TRBV2 to TRBJ2-2, with D tentatively TRBD1 (6 bases). The CDR3 is 12 residues long. Germline V gives CDR1 SNHLY, CDR2 FYNNEI. The V end was cut by 7 bases, the J end by 6 bases, with 9 bases between. CDR3: CASTRGPGELFF. The CDR3 DNA reads as TGTGCCAGCACCAGGGGCCCCGGGGAGCTGTTTTTT.

This clone has only one observation. The V and J genes are TRBV9 and TRBJ1-1; TRBD1 is a possible D gene (5 bases). V lost 3 bases, J lost 4 bases, and 16 bases lay in between. CDR1 is SGDLS and CDR2 is YYNGEE in the germline V gene. The CDR3 is 15 residues long. The CDR3 here is CASSAARGLGTEAFF. CDR3 coding DNA: TGTGCCAGCAGCGCCGCAAGGGGATTGGGCACTGAAGCTTTCTTT.

In DNA, the CDR3 is TGTGCCACCAGGGGGACAGGGTCGAACACTGAAGCTTTCTTT. Translated, it gives CATRGTGSNTEAFF. V is TRBV10-3 and J is TRBJ1-1; 9 bases line up with TRBD1. After removal of 10 bases from V and 1 base from J, the junction contained 7 bases not matched to a gene. The CDR3 spans 14 residues. Germline V gene sequence: CDR1 ENHRY, CDR2 SYGVKD.

The V gene is TRBV7-2, the J gene TRBJ2-2, with unresolved D. V was shortened by 11 bases and J by 2 bases, with 18 bases between the two germline ends. CDR3 size: 15 residues. Germline V lookup: CDR1 SGHTA, CDR2 FQGNSA. DNA of the CDR3: TGTGCCGTTAGTCGGCAGGTTCACAACACCGGGGAGCTGTTTTTT. As protein: CAVSRQVHNTGELFF.

This clone is a singleton in its sample. In DNA form, the CDR3 reads TGCGCCAGCAGCCCGTCTGGTGGGAGTGAAAAACTGTTTTTT. It yields the protein CASSPSGGSEKLFF. The chain combines TRBV5-1 with TRBJ1-4; no clear D. Per germline, CDR1 SGHRS and CDR2 YFSETQ. V shed 4 bases and J shed 7 bases, with 14 bases lying between them. This CDR3 comprises 14 residues.

This rearrangement joins TRBV4-3 to TRBJ2-1; TRBD2 agrees at 11 bases. CDR3 length equals 15 residues. V lost 6 bases to trimming and J lost 4 bases; unmatched junction nucleotides: 5. Germline lookup yields CDR1 LGHNA and CDR2 YSLEER. The CDR3 protein is CASSGTSGYYNEQFF. The CDR3 region has the DNA TGCGCCAGCAGTGGGACTAGCGGTTATTACAATGAGCAGTTCTTC.

This clone was seen a few times. The chain employs TRBV5-1 and TRBJ1-1; D is possibly TRBD1 (5 bases). V was trimmed by 3 bases and J by 5 bases, leaving 14 bases between them. Germline assignment: CDR1 SGHRS and CDR2 YFSETQ. There are 14 residues in the CDR3. CDR3 sequence (DNA): TGCGCCAGCAGCTCACAGCCGACAGATACTGAAGCTTTCTTT. Its protein is CASSSQPTDTEAFF.

This chain uses TRBV20-1 with TRBJ1-1, with D perhaps TRBD1 (5 bases). Germline loops: CDR1 DFQATT, CDR2 SNEGSKA (reference sequence). CDR3 length: 11 amino acids. This CDR3 reads CGGRENTEAFF. The CDR3 nucleotides read TGCGGTGGCAGGGAGAACACTGAAGCTTTCTTT.

The CDR3 loop is CAVHSDRAPYGYTF. CDR3 in DNA: TGTGCCGTACACTCCGACAGGGCGCCGTATGGCTACACCTTC. The chain uses TRBV6-1 and TRBJ1-2; 7 bases are shared with TRBD1. The J segment lost 5 bases and the V segment lost 11 bases, leaving 14 bases of the junction unmatched. The CDR3 runs 14 residues. CDR1 MNHNS and CDR2 SASEGT come from the germline V gene.

As regards this clone: The junction shows a germline mismatch at one end, possibly a read error. Other DNA sequences of this sample code for an identical CDR3. This sequence joins TRBV7-7 and TRBJ2-2; D is uncertain. CDR3 length equals 14 residues. Looked up from germline, CDR1 is SSHAT and CDR2 is FNYEAQ (reference sequence). The CDR3 sequence is CASSLGANTGELFF. CDR3 DNA sequence: TGTGCTAGCAGCTTAGGAGCGAACACCGGGGAGCTGTTTTTT.

The rearrangement links TRBV27 to TRBJ2-7; 7 nucleotides match TRBD1. The trim removed 6 bases at V and 6 bases at J, leaving 11 bases unmatched. The CDR3 is 14 residues long. Germline CDR1 MNHEY, CDR2 SMNVEV (reference sequence). CDR3 in amino acids: CASRQQTGFSEQYF. The CDR3 DNA sequence: TGTGCCAGCAGACAACAGACAGGGTTCTCCGAGCAGTACTTC.

The CDR3 loop reads CASILVGRPADTQYF. CDR3 coding DNA: TGTGCCAGCATCCTGGTGGGGCGGCCTGCAGATACGCAGTATTTT. The chain has TRBV7-2 and TRBJ2-3; the D gene is possibly TRBD1 (5 bases). The CDR3 is 15 amino acids. Germline lookup yields CDR1 SGHTA and CDR2 FQGNSA. Trimming stripped 7 bases from V and 4 bases from J, with 18 bases between.